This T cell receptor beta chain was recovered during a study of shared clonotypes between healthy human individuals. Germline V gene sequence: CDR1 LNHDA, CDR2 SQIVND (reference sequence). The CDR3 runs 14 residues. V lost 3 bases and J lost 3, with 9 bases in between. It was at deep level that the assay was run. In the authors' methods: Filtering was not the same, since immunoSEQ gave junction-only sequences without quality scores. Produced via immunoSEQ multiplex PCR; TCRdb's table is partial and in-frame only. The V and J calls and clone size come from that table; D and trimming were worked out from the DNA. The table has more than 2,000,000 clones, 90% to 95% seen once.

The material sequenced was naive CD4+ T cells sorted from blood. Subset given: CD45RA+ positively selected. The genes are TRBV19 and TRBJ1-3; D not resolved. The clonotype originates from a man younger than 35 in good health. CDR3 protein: CASSIEGFGNTIYF. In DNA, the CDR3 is TGTGCCAGTAGTATCGAGGGTTTTGGAAACACCATATATTTT. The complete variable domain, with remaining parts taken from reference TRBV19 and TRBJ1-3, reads DGGITQSPKYLFRKEGQNVTLSCEQNLNHDAMYWYRQDPGQGLRLIYYSQIVNDFQKGDIAEGYSVSREKKESFPLTVTSAQKNPTAFYLCASSIEGFGNTIYFGEGSWLTVV.